This TCR beta chain was captured by sequencing in a study of cytomegalovirus exposure and HLA in healthy donors. The CDR3 extends over 15 amino acids. V lost 5 bases and J lost 10; bases outside the gene matches: 6. Germline CDR1 SEHNR, CDR2 FQNEAQ (reference sequence). PCR primers comprised 60 Vbeta and 13 Jbeta primers. Sequenced by immunoSEQ multiplex PCR; TCRdb stores in-frame clones only, minus some. The data contain approximately 210,000 clones, over 60% of them singletons. The receptor was isolated from a male donor in good health and CMV-seronegative. Sequenced material: PBMCs. V is TRBV7-9 and J is TRBJ1-6, with TRBD1 matching 12 bases. CDR3 residues: CASSLGTGGESPLHF. The CDR3 DNA sequence: TGTGCCAGCAGCCTGGGGACAGGGGGCGAATCACCCCTCCACTTT.